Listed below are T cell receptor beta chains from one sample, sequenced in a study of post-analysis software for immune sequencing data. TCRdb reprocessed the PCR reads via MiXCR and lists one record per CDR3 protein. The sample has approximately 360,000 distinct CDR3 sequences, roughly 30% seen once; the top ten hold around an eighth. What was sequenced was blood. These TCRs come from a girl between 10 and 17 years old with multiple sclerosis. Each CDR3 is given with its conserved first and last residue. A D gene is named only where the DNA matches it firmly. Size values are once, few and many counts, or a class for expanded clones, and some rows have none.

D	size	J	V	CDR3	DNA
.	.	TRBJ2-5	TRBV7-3	CASSLHGAETQYF	TGTGCCAGCAGCCTACATGGGGCAGAGACCCAGTACTTC
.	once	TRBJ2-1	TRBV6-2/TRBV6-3	CASSHFDEQFF	TGTGCCAGCAGTCACTTCGATGAGCAGTTCTTC
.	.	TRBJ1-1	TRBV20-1	CSALAPSGTEAFF	TGCAGTGCGCTGGCCCCATCGGGGACTGAAGCTTTCTTT
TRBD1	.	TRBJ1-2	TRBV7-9	CASSTPYRGQGYGYTF	TGTGCCAGCAGCACGCCCTACCGGGGACAGGGGTATGGCTACACCTTC
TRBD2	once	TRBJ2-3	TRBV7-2	CASSSGLAYTDTQYF	TGTGCCAGCAGCTCGGGACTAGCCTACACAGATACGCAGTATTTT
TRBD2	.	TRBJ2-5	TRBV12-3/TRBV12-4	CASSLGAGVGETQYF	TGTGCCAGCAGTTTAGGTGCGGGGGTTGGCGAGACCCAGTACTTC
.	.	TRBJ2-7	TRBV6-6	CASSAEGNSYEQYF	TGTGCCAGCAGCGCAGAGGGAAATTCCTACGAGCAGTACTTC
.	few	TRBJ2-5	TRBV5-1	CASSLDRGSRYQETQYF	TGCGCCAGCAGCTTGGACCGGGGCAGCAGATACCAAGAGACCCAGTACTTC
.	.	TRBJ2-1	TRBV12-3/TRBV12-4	CASTLPYGPREQFF	TGTGCCAGCACCCTACCCTACGGACCGCGAGAGCAGTTCTTC
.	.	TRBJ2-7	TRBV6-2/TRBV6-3	CASSTRRKDTYGQYF	TGTGCCAGCAGTACAAGACGGAAGGATACCTACGGGCAGTACTTC
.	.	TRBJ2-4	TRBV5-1	CASSLVGADIQYF	TGCGCCAGCAGCTTGGTCGGGGCGGACATTCAGTACTTC
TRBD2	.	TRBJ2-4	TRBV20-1	CSARSLAGGLAKNIQYF	TGCAGTGCTAGATCCCTAGCGGGGGGCCTAGCCAAAAACATTCAGTACTTC
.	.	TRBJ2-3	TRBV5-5	CASSSHSTDTQYF	TGTGCCAGCAGCTCCCATAGCACAGATACGCAGTATTTT
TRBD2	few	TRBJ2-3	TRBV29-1	CSVGRGGIGTDTQYF	TGCAGCGTAGGCCGGGGAGGGATTGGCACAGATACGCAGTATTTT
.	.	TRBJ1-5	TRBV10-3	CAISESSRVDSNQPQHF	TGTGCCATCAGTGAGTCGAGTAGGGTTGATAGCAATCAGCCCCAGCATTTT